This is a list of T cell receptor beta chains from one sample in a study of shared clonotypes between healthy human individuals. Assay used: immunoSEQ multiplex PCR; TCRdb lists only in-frame clones, some missing. Of roughly 660,000 clones detected, about 92% appear once; the ten largest clones hold 30% to 40%. The sequencing input was memory CD8+ T cells from PBMCs. Receptors were obtained from a man aged 18 to 35 in good health. Some clones in this sample may be carry-over from other donors' samples. The CDR3 runs from the conserved cysteine through the conserved F or W. Fields, in order: V gene, J gene, clone size, D gene, CDR3 DNA, CDR3 protein. The D gene is left open where the match is weak. The listing skips clone size in some rows; elsewhere it reads once, few, many or a size class.

>TRBV9|TRBJ2-3|once|.
TGTGCCAGCAGCGTAGGGAGACAGGTGCACACAGATACGCAGTATTTT
CASSVGRQVHTDTQYF
>TRBV27|TRBJ2-7|.|TRBD2
TGTGCCAGCAGTCCCTCCTACGGGGCTAGCGGCTACGAGCAGTACTTC
CASSPSYGASGYEQYF
>TRBV7-9|TRBJ1-2|.|.
TGTGCCATCTTCCAACCTGGGGGGGATGGCTACACCTTC
CAIFQPGGDGYTF
>TRBV19|TRBJ2-7|.|.
TGTGCCAGTAGTGGCGAGGGACTTCCACAGCAGTACTTC
CASSGEGLPQQYF
>TRBV4-1|TRBJ1-1|once|.
TGCGCCAGCAGCCAAGATATGGCATCTGTCACTGAAGCTTTCTTT
CASSQDMASVTEAFF
>TRBV27|TRBJ1-2|.|.
TGTGCCAGCAGTCCATCCGCAGGGGAATCGAACTATGGCTACACCTTC
CASSPSAGESNYGYTF
>TRBV7-6|TRBJ2-2|.|.
TGTGCCAGCAGCTTAGGCGGGTACACCGGGGAGCTGTTTTTT
CASSLGGYTGELFF
>TRBV6-5|TRBJ1-1|.|.
TGTGCCAGCAGTTTGGGCGCTAACACTGAAGCTTTCTTT
CASSLGANTEAFF
>TRBV27|TRBJ2-1|.|TRBD1
TGTGCCAGCAGTTTATCGGTAGGGACAGGGGCCTACAATGAGCAGTTCTTC
CASSLSVGTGAYNEQFF
>TRBV27|TRBJ1-5|.|.
TGTGCCAGCAGTTTACGCCGGGACAGCAATCAGCCCCAGCATTTT
CASSLRRDSNQPQHF
>TRBV28|TRBJ1-2|few|.
TGTGCCAGCAGTTTCTGGGGAGGCTACACCTTC
CASSFWGGYTF
>TRBV10-3|TRBJ2-7|.|.
TGTGCCGCGGGAATCCAGGAGGGAACATTGAATGAGGAGCAGTACTTC
CAAGIQEGTLNEEQYF
>TRBV4-3|TRBJ2-3|.|.
TGCGCCAGCAGCCAAGGCAGCACAGATACGCAGTATTTT
CASSQGSTDTQYF
>TRBV7-9|TRBJ1-6|.|.
TGTGCCAGCAGCACGACAGGCTATAATTCACCCCTCCACTTT
CASSTTGYNSPLHF
>TRBV10-3|TRBJ2-7|.|TRBD1
TGTGCCGCCGCCTCGGGACAGGGCGTATACGAGCAGTACTTC
CAAASGQGVYEQYF
>TRBV7-3|TRBJ1-1|.|.
TGTGCCCCCATGAGGGATGGGGTGAACACTGAAGCTTTCTTT
CAPMRDGVNTEAFF
>TRBV5-6|TRBJ2-3|.|TRBD2
TGTGCCAGCACCGGGGGGAATACGCAGTATTTT
CASTGGNTQYF
>TRBV28|TRBJ1-6|.|.
TGTGCCAGCAGTTTGGACTATAATTCACCCCTCCACTTT
CASSLDYNSPLHF
>TRBV6-4|TRBJ1-5|.|TRBD1
TGTGCCAGCAGTGACACCGACAGGGGGCGCGATCAGCCCCAGCATTTT
CASSDTDRGRDQPQHF
>TRBV4-1|TRBJ2-1|.|TRBD2
TGCGCCAGCAGCCGGGTACTAGCGGGAGCCTCTTACAATGAGCAGTTCTTC
CASSRVLAGASYNEQFF
>TRBV9|TRBJ2-1|.|TRBD2
TGTGCCAGCAGCGTATCCCGCGAGACGGGAGGAGTCAATGAGCAGTTCTTC
CASSVSRETGGVNEQFF
>TRBV5-1|TRBJ2-3|.|.
TGCGCCAGCAGCTTGGACCGGAGTAGCACAGATACGCAGTATTTT
CASSLDRSSTDTQYF
>TRBV29-1|TRBJ1-1|.|TRBD1
TGCAGCGTTGATCCCAGGGGGCTGGACACTGAAGCTTTCTTT
CSVDPRGLDTEAFF
>TRBV27|TRBJ1-1|.|.
TGTGCCAGCAGGATCCAGGGGACTGAAGCTTTCTTT
CASRIQGTEAFF
>TRBV9|TRBJ2-3|.|.
TGTGCCAGCAGCGTAGACACAGATACGCAGTATTTT
CASSVDTDTQYF
>TRBV11-2|TRBJ1-2|once|TRBD1
TGTGCCAGCAGCTTAGTCTTCGGACAGGCTAACTATGGCTACACCTTC
CASSLVFGQANYGYTF
>TRBV7-9|TRBJ1-2|.|.
TGTGCCAGCAGCCAAGAAAGCACAGCTAACTATGGCTACACCTTC
CASSQESTANYGYTF
>TRBV25-1|TRBJ2-7|.|TRBD2
TGTGCCAGCAGTGTAGCGGGAGGGCCCCACGAGCAGTACTTC
CASSVAGGPHEQYF
>TRBV30|TRBJ2-7|.|TRBD2
TGTGCCTGGAGTCTACTAGCGGGAGTTGGCGAGCAGTACTTC
CAWSLLAGVGEQYF
>TRBV7-9|TRBJ2-1|.|.
TGTGCCAGCAGCTTAGGAGGACTCAAAGAGCAGTTCTTC
CASSLGGLKEQFF
>TRBV25-1|TRBJ1-2|.|TRBD1
TGTGCCAGCGGGGGACAGTACTATGGCTACACCTTC
CASGGQYYGYTF
>TRBV4-2|TRBJ1-5|.|.
TGTGCCAGCAGCCAAGTTAAGGGGGGTTGTGACAGACATCTCAATCAGCCCCAGCATTTT
CASSQVKGGCDRHLNQPQHF
>TRBV11-2|TRBJ1-1|.|.
TGTGCCAGCAGCCCGCCGGGGAAGTCCCGTGAAGCTTTCTTT
CASSPPGKSREAFF
>TRBV21-1|TRBJ1-5|.|.
TGTGCCAGCATCGAGAATCAAGAAGGAGGTAGCAATCAGCCCCAGCATTTT
CASIENQEGGSNQPQHF
>TRBV27|TRBJ2-3|.|.
TGTGCCAGCAGTTTATTCGGGTCAGATACGCAGTATTTT
CASSLFGSDTQYF
>TRBV10-2|TRBJ2-7|.|.
TGCGCCACCTCCCCGGGGGCCCACGAGCAGTACTTC
CATSPGAHEQYF
>TRBV7-9|TRBJ2-7|.|.
TGTGCCAGCAGATCTTCCTACGAGCAGTACTTC
CASRSSYEQYF
>TRBV11-3|TRBJ1-3|.|.
TGTGCCAGCAGCTTAAGGGGTGATATCTCTGGAAACACCATATATTTT
CASSLRGDISGNTIYF
>TRBV27|TRBJ2-7|.|TRBD1
TGTGCCAGCAGTTCGGGACAGGGGGCAAGCCACGAGCAGTACTTC
CASSSGQGASHEQYF
>TRBV28|TRBJ2-2|once|.
TGTGCCAGCAGTTTAGTAGGCGGACAGCGCACCGGGGAGCTGTTTTTT
CASSLVGGQRTGELFF
>TRBV27|TRBJ2-7|once|TRBD2
TGTGCCAGCAGTTTCTCCCGACTAGCGGGAGGACTATACGAGCAGTACTTC
CASSFSRLAGGLYEQYF
>TRBV21-1|TRBJ2-7|.|.
TGTGCCAGCAGCATCTTATTATTTGTCGGGACAGCCGTCTACGAGCAGTACTTC
CASSILLFVGTAVYEQYF
>TRBV10-3|TRBJ2-1|.|TRBD1
TGTGCCATCAGTGACCCCGACAGGGGGCCCTACAATGAGCAGTTCTTC
CAISDPDRGPYNEQFF
>TRBV19|TRBJ2-7|.|.
TGTGCCAGTATGGCGGCGAGGACATACCCCTACGAGCAGTACTTC
CASMAARTYPYEQYF
>TRBV7-2|TRBJ2-7|.|TRBD1
TGTGCCAGCAGCTCAGAGTGGGGGGACAGGAGGTACGAGCAGTACTTC
CASSSEWGDRRYEQYF
>TRBV14|TRBJ1-1|.|TRBD1
TGTGCCAGCAGCCAAATCGGACAGGGAATGCAGGTCCCTGAAGCTTTCTTT
CASSQIGQGMQVPEAFF
>TRBV27|TRBJ2-7|.|.
TGTGCCAGCAGTTTGGGCTGGGCCTACGAGCAGTACTTC
CASSLGWAYEQYF
>TRBV6-5|TRBJ1-4|once|.
TGTGCCAGCAAGGGGCTTGGAAATGAAAAACTGTTTTTT
CASKGLGNEKLFF
>TRBV28|TRBJ1-5|.|.
TGTGCCAGCAGTTTGTTGAGACATGTCAATCAGCCCCAGCATTTT
CASSLLRHVNQPQHF
>TRBV7-2|TRBJ2-1|.|.
TGTGCCAGCAGCCGAACTAGCTTTGAGCAGTTCTTC
CASSRTSFEQFF
>TRBV19|TRBJ2-2|.|TRBD2
TGTGCCAGTAGTATCCACGTTCGGACTAGCGGGAGGGCCTACACCGGGGAGCTGTTTTTT
CASSIHVRTSGRAYTGELFF
>TRBV10-2|TRBJ1-6|.|.
TGCGCCAGCTTCGGAGGCTGGTCCTATAATTCACCCCTCCACTTT
CASFGGWSYNSPLHF
>TRBV7-2|TRBJ1-1|.|.
TGTGCCAGCAGCTGGGACGGCGTGACTGAAGCTTTCTTT
CASSWDGVTEAFF
>TRBV6-1|TRBJ2-7|once|TRBD2
TGTGCCAGCAGTGTAGTGGGAGGGCCGGGGCCCTACGAGCAGTACTTC
CASSVVGGPGPYEQYF
>TRBV6-6|TRBJ1-1|.|.
TGTGCCAGCAGTTACCTGGGTTGGTTCACTGAAGCTTTCTTT
CASSYLGWFTEAFF
>TRBV4-1|TRBJ1-2|.|.
TGCGCCAGCAGCCAAGGTACGGGACGCCTAGCTAACTATGGCTACACCTTC
CASSQGTGRLANYGYTF
>TRBV2|TRBJ1-2|.|.
TGTGCCAGCAGGGGGTCCGGGACTCCAGAAATACCTAGCTATGGCTACACCTTC
CASRGSGTPEIPSYGYTF
>TRBV27|TRBJ1-5|.|.
TGTGCCAGCAGTTTGGGTGGGGGCTGGCAGCCCCAGCATTTT
CASSLGGGWQPQHF
>TRBV11-1|TRBJ2-6|.|.
TGTGCCAGCAGCCCTTGGGGGTGGGAAGTGATGTCTGGGGCCAACGTCCTGACTTTC
CASSPWGWEVMSGANVLTF